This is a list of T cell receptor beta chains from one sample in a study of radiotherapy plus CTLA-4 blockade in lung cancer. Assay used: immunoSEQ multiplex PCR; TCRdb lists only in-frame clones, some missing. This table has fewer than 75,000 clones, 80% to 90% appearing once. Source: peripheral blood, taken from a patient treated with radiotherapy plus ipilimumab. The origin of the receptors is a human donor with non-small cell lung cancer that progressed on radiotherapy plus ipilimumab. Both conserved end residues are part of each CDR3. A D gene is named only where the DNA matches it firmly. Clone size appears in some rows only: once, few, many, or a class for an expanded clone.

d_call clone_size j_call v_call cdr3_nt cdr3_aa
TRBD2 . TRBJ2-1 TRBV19 TGTGCCAGTAAGCCGGGACTAGCGTCTCCTTCACAGTTCTTC CASKPGLASPSQFF
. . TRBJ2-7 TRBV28 TGTGCCAGCAGTTTGTACGAGCAGTACTTC CASSLYEQYF
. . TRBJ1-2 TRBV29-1 TGCAGCGTCGGAGACTCCTATGGCTACACCTTC CSVGDSYGYTF
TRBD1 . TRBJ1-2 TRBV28 TGTGCCAGCAGTGAGATGATCGGACAGGGTGGATATGGCTACACCTTC CASSEMIGQGGYGYTF
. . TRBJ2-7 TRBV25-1 TGTGCCAGCAGTGAAATAGGAGAGACAGGACACTACGAGCAGTACTTC CASSEIGETGHYEQYF
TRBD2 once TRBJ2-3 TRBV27 TGTGCCAGCAGTTTACTAGGACTAGCGGGAGCGCTCACAGATACGCAGTATTTT CASSLLGLAGALTDTQYF
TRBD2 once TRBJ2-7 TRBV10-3 TGTGCCATCAAAGCGGGGGAGGGACTAGCGGAACACTACGAGCAGTACTTC CAIKAGEGLAEHYEQYF
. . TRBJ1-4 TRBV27 TGTGCCAGCAGTTTATACGGTTTAGGAGGGGGAGGGGAAAAACTGTTTTTT CASSLYGLGGGGEKLFF
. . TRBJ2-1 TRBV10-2 TGCGCCAGCAGTGAGGGGTACAATGAGCAGTTCTTC CASSEGYNEQFF
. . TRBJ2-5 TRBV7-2 TGTGCCAGCAGCTTAGCCCCACTAAAAGCAGAGACCCAGTACTTC CASSLAPLKAETQYF
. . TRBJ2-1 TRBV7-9 TGTGCCAGCAGCTTACAGATCCACAATGAGCAGTTCTTC CASSLQIHNEQFF
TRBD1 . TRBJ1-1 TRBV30 TGTGCCTGGAGTCGACAGGGAGGGACTGAAGCTTTCTTT CAWSRQGGTEAFF
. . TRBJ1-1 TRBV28 TGTGCCAGCAGTTTAGGACAACGGAACACTGAAGCTTTCTTT CASSLGQRNTEAFF
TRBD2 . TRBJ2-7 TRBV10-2 TGCGCCAGCAGACGGGAGGCCCACTACGAGCAGTACTTC CASRREAHYEQYF
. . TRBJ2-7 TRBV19 TGTGCCAGTAGTATCGGGAGAGGAAACTACGAGCAGTACTTC CASSIGRGNYEQYF
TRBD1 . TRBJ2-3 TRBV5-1 TGCGCCAGCAGCGAACCGGGACAGAGCACAGATACGCAGTATTTT CASSEPGQSTDTQYF
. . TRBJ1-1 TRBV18 TGTGCCAGCTCACCACAACAGGGACACTCGAACACTGAAGCTTTCTTT CASSPQQGHSNTEAFF
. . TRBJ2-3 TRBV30 TGTGCCTGGAGTCCTCGGCTAGCAGATACGCAGTATTTT CAWSPRLADTQYF
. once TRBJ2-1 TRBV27 TGTGCCAGCAGTTTAGACGGGAGCCCCTACAATGAGCAGTTCTTC CASSLDGSPYNEQFF
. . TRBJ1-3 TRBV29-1 TGCAGCGTTGAAAGGAGTTCTGGAAACACCATATATTTT CSVERSSGNTIYF
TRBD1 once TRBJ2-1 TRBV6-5 TGTGCCAGCACAACAGGGGGCGCCTACAATGAGCAGTTCTTC CASTTGGAYNEQFF
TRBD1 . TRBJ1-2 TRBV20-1 TGCAGACCCGAGGACAGGGATGGCTACACCTTC CRPEDRDGYTF
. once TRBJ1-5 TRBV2 TGTGCCAGCGGGACGGGGGTTTTACAGCCCCAGCATTTT CASGTGVLQPQHF
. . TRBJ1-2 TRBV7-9 TGTGCCAGCAGCTTAGCGTCGCCGACCTCCTATGGCTACACCTTC CASSLASPTSYGYTF
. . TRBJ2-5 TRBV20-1 TGCAGTGCCAGAGGGGAGGAGACCCAGTACTTC CSARGEETQYF
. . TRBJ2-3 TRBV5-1 TGCGCCAGCAGCTTGGGTTTCGTCGGACAGATCACAGATACGCAGTATTTT CASSLGFVGQITDTQYF
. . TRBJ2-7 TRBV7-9 TGTGCCAGCAGCGCAGGGGATGACAACGAGCAGTACTTC CASSAGDDNEQYF
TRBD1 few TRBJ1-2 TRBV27 TGTGCCAGCAGTCTCGGGACAGGCTATGGCTACACCTTC CASSLGTGYGYTF
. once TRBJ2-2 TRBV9 TGTGCCAGCAGCCTCGGAGGCCTCGCTGAAGTCGGGGAGCTGTTTTTT CASSLGGLAEVGELFF
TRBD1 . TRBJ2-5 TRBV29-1 TGCAGCGTTGAGGATAGACGGGACAGGGCGTCCCAGTACTTC CSVEDRRDRASQYF
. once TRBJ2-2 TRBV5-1 TGCGCCAGCAGCTTGAGAAGGGACGTGGCCGGGGAGCTGATTTTT CASSLRRDVAGELIF
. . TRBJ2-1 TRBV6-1 TGTGCCAGCAGTTATCTGGGGCAGTTCTTC CASSYLGQFF